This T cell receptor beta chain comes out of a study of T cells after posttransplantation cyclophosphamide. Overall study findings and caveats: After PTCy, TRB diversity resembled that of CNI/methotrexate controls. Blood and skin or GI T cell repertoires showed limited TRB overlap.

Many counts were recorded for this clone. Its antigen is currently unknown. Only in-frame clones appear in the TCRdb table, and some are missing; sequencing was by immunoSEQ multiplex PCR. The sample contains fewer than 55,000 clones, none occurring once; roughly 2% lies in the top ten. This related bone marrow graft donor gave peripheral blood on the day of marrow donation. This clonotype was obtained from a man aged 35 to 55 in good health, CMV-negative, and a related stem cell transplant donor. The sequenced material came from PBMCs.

DNA of the CDR3: TGTGCCAGCAGTCGACAGGACACCGGGGAGCTGTTTTTT. This translates into CASSRQDTGELFF. This chain uses TRBV6-6 with TRBJ2-2, with a possible D match to TRBD1 (6 bases). The CDR3 is 13 amino acids. The V end lost 5 bases, the J end lost 3 bases, and 7 bases lay between the germline ends. Germline V CDR1 and CDR2: MNHNY, SVGAGI (reference sequence).